A few counts support the clone carrying this TCR beta chain. Every sample yielded at least 6 million isolated PBMCs. This entry belongs to a study of blood T cells in healthy people across ages. A sample-barcoded 5' primer and a J-beta primer mix were used in a second PCR of roughly 7 to 11 cycles. A single record per CDR3 protein comes from TCRdb applying MiXCR to the 5' RACE reads. Counted here are roughly 570,000 distinct CDR3 sequences, approximately 30% occurring once; the ten biggest clones make up under 20%. Germline V CDR1 and CDR2: SQVTM, ANQGSEA. The CDR3 extends over 13 amino acids. After removal of 5 bases from V and 1 base from J, the junction contained 4 bases not matched to a gene.

The sequencing sample was made of blood. The chain carries TRBV29-1 and TRBJ1-1, with 7 positions matching TRBD1. The sequence came from a woman between 65 and 79 years old in good health. The CDR3 here is CSVHRDRNTEAFF. DNA for the CDR3: TGCAGCGTTCACAGGGACAGGAACACTGAAGCTTTCTTT.